Listed below are T cell receptor beta chains from one sample, sequenced in a study of blood T cell repertoires in COVID-19. Sequenced by immunoSEQ multiplex PCR; TCRdb stores in-frame clones only, minus some. Of approximately 53,000 clones in the sample, about 76% were seen once. The sequenced sample consisted of peripheral blood. The receptors derive from a woman older than 75 with COVID-19, enrolled during active disease. Each CDR3 is given with its conserved first and last residue. D genes are given only for firm matches. The size entry is marked missing in some rows and otherwise reads once, few, many or a size class.

TGTGCCAGCAGCTCGGGACTAGCGGGAGGAGATGAGCAGTTCTTC,CASSSGLAGGDEQFF,TRBV11-3,TRBJ2-1,-,TRBD2
TGTGCCAGCAGCCAAGAAGGAATAGCAGCAGATACGCAGTATTTT,CASSQEGIAADTQYF,TRBV4-2,TRBJ2-3,-,-
TGTGCCAGTAGTTTCCAGGGGGGAAACACTGAAGCTTTCTTT,CASSFQGGNTEAFF,TRBV19,TRBJ1-1,-,TRBD1
TGTGCCAGCAGTAGAGACAGGGCTGGGGAAAAACTGTTTTTT,CASSRDRAGEKLFF,TRBV28,TRBJ1-4,-,TRBD1
TGTGCCAGCAGCGCCGGTGAGCGAAGGGAGACCCAGTACTTC,CASSAGERRETQYF,TRBV9,TRBJ2-5,-,-
TGTGCCAGCAGTTACTCGGCAGGGGTGAATGAGCAGTTCTTC,CASSYSAGVNEQFF,TRBV6-5,TRBJ2-1,once,-
TGCGCCAGCAAGGAAGGGACTCTCCTCTACGAGCAGTACTTC,CASKEGTLLYEQYF,TRBV5-1,TRBJ2-7,-,-
TGTGCCAGCAGTGGGGGCGGCCAAACCTACGAGCAGTACTTC,CASSGGGQTYEQYF,TRBV28,TRBJ2-7,-,-
TGTGCCAGCAGCGTAGGTGGGACTAGCGGCGTGTACGAGCAGTACTTC,CASSVGGTSGVYEQYF,TRBV9,TRBJ2-7,-,TRBD2
TGTGCCAGCAGCTCGGGACAGACTAACACTGAAGCTTTCTTT,CASSSGQTNTEAFF,TRBV7-9,TRBJ1-1,few,TRBD1
TGTGCCTGGATGGGCGCGTTGGGCAATGAGCAGTTCTTC,CAWMGALGNEQFF,TRBV30,TRBJ2-1,-,-
TGTGCCAGCAGACGGCCAAGGGGGCACAATGAGCAGTTCTTC,CASRRPRGHNEQFF,TRBV6-5,TRBJ2-1,-,TRBD1
TGCGCCAGCAGCCGGCTGGGAGAGTACAATGAGCAGTTCTTC,CASSRLGEYNEQFF,TRBV5-1,TRBJ2-1,-,-
TGTGCCAGCAGCTCCCTAACGACAGGGTCAGGAAAACTGTTTTTT,CASSSLTTGSGKLFF,TRBV5-4,TRBJ1-4,-,TRBD1
TGTGCCAGCTCTGAGTTGCCTTCTGGAAACACCATATATTTT,CASSELPSGNTIYF,TRBV18,TRBJ1-3,-,-
TGCGCCAGCAGCTTGTCTCCGACAGGAGGTAGCAATCAGCCCCAGCATTTT,CASSLSPTGGSNQPQHF,TRBV5-1,TRBJ1-5,-,-
TGTGCCACCAGTGATTTTAGCGGGAGCTCCTACAATGAGCAGTTCTTC,CATSDFSGSSYNEQFF,TRBV24-1,TRBJ2-1,once,TRBD2